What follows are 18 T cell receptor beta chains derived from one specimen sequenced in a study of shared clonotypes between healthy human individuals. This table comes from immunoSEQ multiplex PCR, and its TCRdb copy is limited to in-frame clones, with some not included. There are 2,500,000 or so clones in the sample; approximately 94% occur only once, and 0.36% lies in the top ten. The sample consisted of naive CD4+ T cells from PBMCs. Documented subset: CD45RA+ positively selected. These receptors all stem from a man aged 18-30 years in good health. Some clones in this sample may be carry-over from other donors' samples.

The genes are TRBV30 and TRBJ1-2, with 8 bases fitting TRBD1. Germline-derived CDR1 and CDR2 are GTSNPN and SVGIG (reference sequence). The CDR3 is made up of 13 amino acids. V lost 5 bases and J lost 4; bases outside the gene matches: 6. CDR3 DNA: TGTGCCTGGTCAGGGACAGGATTCTATGGCTACACCTTC. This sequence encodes CAWSGTGFYGYTF.

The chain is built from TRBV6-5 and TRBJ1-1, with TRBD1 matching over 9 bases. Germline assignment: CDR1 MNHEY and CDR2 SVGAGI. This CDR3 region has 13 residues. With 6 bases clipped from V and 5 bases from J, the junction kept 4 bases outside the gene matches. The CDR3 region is CASSPGQGTEAFF. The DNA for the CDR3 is TGTGCCAGCAGCCCAGGACAGGGGACTGAAGCTTTCTTT.

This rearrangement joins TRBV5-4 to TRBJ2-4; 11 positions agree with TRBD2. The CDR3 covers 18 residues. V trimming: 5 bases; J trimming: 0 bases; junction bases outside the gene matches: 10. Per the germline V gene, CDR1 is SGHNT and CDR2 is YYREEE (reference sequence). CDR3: CASSTGTSGPLAKNIQYF. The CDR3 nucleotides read TGTGCCAGCAGTACCGGGACTAGCGGCCCTCTAGCCAAAAACATTCAGTACTTC.

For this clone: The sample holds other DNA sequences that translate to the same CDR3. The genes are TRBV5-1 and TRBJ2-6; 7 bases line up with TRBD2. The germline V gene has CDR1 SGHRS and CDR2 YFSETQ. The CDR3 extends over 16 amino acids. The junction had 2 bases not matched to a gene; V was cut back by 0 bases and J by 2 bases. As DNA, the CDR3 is TGCGCCAGCAGCTTGGCCGCGGGAGCTGGGGCCAACGTCCTGACTTTC. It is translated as CASSLAAGAGANVLTF. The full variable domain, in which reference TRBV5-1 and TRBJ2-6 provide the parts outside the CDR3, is KAGVTQTPRYLIKTRGQQVTLSCSPISGHRSVSWYQQTPGQGLQFLFEYFSETQRNKGNFPGRFSGRQFSNSRSEMNVSTLELGDSALYLCASSLAAGAGANVLTFGAGSRLTVL.

This chain's CDR3 is CASSHGRGVGTDTQYF. CDR3 in DNA: TGTGCCAGCAGCCATGGGCGGGGAGTAGGCACAGATACGCAGTATTTT. This chain joins TRBV14 and TRBJ2-3; D is possibly TRBD2 (6 bases). The CDR3 has 16 amino acids. The ends were cut back, 3 bases at V and 1 base at J, with 14 bases in the middle. Germline loops: CDR1 SGHDN, CDR2 FVKESK.

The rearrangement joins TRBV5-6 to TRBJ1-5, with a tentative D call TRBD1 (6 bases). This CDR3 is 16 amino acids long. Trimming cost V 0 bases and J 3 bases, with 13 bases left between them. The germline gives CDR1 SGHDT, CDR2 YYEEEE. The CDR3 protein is CASSLGQGILNQPQHF. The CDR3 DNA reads TGTGCCAGCAGCTTGGGGCAGGGGATCCTCAATCAGCCCCAGCATTTT.

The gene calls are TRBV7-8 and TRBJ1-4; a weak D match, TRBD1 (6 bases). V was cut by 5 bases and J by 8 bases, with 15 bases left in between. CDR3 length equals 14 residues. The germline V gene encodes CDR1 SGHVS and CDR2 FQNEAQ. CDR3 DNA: TGTGCCAGCAGCCCAGGACAGCGACCCGAAAAACTGTTTTTT. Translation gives CASSPGQRPEKLFF.

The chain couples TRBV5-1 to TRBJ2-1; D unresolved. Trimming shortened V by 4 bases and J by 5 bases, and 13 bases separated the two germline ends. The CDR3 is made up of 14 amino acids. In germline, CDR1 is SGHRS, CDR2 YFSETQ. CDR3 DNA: TGCGCCAGCAGCCCTCAAGGGCCGGACAATGAGCAGTTCTTC. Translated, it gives CASSPQGPDNEQFF.

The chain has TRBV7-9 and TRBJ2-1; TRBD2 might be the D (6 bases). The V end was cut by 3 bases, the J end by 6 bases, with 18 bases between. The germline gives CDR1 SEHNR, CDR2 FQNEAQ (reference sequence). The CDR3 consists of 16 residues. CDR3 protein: CASSFGSPPTSNEQFF. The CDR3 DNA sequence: TGTGCCAGCAGCTTCGGGAGCCCCCCGACGTCCAATGAGCAGTTCTTC.

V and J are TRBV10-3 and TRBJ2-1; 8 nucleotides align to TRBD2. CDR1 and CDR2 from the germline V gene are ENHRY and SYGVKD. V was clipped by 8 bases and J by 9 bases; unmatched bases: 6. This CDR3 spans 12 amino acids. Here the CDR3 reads CAIRTGGREQFF. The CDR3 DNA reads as TGTGCCATCCGGACGGGGGGGCGTGAGCAGTTCTTC.

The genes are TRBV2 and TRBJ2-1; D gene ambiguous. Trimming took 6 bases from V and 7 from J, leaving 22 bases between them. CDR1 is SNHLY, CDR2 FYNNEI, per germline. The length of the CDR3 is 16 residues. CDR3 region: CASRASGSWVINEQFF. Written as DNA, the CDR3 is TGTGCCAGCAGAGCATCCGGGTCCTGGGTAATTAATGAGCAGTTCTTC.

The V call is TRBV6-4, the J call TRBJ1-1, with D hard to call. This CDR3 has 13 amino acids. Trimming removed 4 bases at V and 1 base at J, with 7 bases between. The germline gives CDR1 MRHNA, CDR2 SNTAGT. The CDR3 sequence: CASSADRNTEAFF. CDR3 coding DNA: TGTGCCAGCAGTGCCGACCGGAACACTGAAGCTTTCTTT.

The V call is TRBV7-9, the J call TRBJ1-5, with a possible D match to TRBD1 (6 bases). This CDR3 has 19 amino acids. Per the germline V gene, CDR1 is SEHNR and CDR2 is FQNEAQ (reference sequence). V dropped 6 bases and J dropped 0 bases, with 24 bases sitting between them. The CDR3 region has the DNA TGTGCCAGCAGTCCGGGGGCCCCAAAATCGCCGTATAGCAATCAGCCCCAGCATTTT. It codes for CASSPGAPKSPYSNQPQHF.

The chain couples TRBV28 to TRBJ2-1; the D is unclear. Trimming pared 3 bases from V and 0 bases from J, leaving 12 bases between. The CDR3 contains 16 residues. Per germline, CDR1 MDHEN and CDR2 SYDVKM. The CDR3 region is CASSFLEARSYNEQFF. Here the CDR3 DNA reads TGTGCCAGCAGTTTCCTCGAGGCCCGCTCCTACAATGAGCAGTTCTTC. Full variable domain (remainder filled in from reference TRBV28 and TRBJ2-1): DVKVTQSSRYLVKRTGEKVFLECVQDMDHENMFWYRQDPGLGLRLIYFSYDVKMKEKGDIPEGYSVSREKKERFSLILESASTNQTSMYLCASSFLEARSYNEQFFGPGTRLTVL.

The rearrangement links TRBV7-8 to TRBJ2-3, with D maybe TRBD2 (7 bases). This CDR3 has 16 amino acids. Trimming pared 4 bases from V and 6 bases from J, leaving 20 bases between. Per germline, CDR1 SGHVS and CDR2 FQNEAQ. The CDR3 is CASSSIRGAPLDTQYF. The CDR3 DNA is TGTGCCAGCAGCTCCATCCGGGGGGCGCCCCTGGATACGCAGTATTTT. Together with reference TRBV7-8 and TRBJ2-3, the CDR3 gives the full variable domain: GAGVSQSPRYKVAKRGQDVALRCDPISGHVSLFWYQQALGQGPEFLTYFQNEAQLDKSGLPSDRFFAERPEGSVSTLKIQRTQQEDSAVYLCASSSIRGAPLDTQYFGPGTRLTVL.

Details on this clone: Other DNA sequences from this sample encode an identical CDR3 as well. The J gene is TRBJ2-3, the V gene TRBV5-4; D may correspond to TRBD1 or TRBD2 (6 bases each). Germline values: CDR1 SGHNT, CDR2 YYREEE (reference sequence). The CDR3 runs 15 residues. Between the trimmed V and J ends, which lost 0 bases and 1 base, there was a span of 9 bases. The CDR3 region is CASSLGRGGTDTQYF. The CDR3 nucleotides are TGTGCCAGCAGCTTGGGTAGGGGGGGCACAGATACGCAGTATTTT.

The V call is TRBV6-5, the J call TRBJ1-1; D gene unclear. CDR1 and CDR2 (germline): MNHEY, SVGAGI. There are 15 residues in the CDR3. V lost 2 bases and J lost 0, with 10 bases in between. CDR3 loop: CASSYQPAMNTEAFF. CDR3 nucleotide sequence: TGTGCCAGCAGTTACCAACCGGCCATGAACACTGAAGCTTTCTTT.

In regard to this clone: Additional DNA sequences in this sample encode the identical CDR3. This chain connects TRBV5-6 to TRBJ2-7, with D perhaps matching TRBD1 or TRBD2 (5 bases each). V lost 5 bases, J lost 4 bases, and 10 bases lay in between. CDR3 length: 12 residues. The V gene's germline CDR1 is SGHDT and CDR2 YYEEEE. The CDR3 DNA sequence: TGTGCCAGCAGTCGTGGGGGATACGAGCAGTACTTC. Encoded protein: CASSRGGYEQYF.